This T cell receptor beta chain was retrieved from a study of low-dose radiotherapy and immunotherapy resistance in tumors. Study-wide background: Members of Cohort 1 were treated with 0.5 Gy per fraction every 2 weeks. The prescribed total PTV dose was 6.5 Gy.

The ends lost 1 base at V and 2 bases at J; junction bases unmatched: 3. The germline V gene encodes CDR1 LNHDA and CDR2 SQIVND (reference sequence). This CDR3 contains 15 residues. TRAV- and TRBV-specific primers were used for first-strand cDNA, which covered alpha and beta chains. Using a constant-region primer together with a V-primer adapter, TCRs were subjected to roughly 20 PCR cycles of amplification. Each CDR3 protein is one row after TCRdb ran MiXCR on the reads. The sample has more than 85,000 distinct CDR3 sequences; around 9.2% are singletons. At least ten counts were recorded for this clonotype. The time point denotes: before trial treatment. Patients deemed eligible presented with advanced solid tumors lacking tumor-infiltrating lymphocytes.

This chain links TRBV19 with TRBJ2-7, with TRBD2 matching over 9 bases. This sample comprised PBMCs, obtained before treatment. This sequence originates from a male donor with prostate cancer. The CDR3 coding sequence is TGTGCCAGTAGTATAGGTCTAGCGGGAACCTACGAGCAGTACTTC. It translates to CASSIGLAGTYEQYF.